This T cell receptor beta chain was profiled in a study of blood T cell repertoires in COVID-19. Profiled with immunoSEQ multiplex PCR; TCRdb holds only in-frame clones, not every one. The sample yields about 33,000 clones, around 80% seen once. Germline CDR1 and CDR2: KGHDR and SFDVKD. The trim removed 3 bases at V and 5 bases at J, leaving 16 bases unmatched. The CDR3 is 18 amino acids. The clonotype originates from a human donor in a cohort sampled during active COVID-19. Sequencing was done on a sample of peripheral blood. The chain is built from TRBV24-1 and TRBJ2-3, with TRBD2 matching 7 bases. CDR3 nucleotides: TGTGCCACCAGTGATCCCTCCCCTAGCGGCGGTGGCCTAGATACGCAGTATTTT. It is translated as CATSDPSPSGGGLDTQYF.